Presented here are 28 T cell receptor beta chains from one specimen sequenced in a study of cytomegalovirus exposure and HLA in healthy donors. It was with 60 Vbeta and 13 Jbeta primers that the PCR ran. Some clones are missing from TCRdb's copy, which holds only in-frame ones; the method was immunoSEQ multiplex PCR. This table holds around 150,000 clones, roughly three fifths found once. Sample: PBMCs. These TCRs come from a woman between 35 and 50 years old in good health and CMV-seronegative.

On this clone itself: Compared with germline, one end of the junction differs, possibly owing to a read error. The CDR3 coding sequence is TGTGCCAGCAGCTCTATGACAGGGGCCTCCTTC. This encodes CASSSMTGASF. The chain has TRBV7-9 and TRBJ1-2; 8 nucleotides line up with TRBD1. The germline V gene has CDR1 SEHNR and CDR2 FQNEAQ (reference sequence). The CDR3 length is 11 residues.

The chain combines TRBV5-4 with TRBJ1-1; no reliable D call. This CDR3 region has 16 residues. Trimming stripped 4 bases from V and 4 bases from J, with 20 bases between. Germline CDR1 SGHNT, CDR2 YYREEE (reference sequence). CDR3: CASSPGGLRRGTEAFF. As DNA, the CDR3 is TGTGCCAGCAGCCCCGGAGGTTTAAGGCGGGGCACTGAAGCTTTCTTT.

CDR3 in amino acids: CASRAIPFDNEQFF. CDR3 DNA sequence: TGCGCCAGCAGGGCCATTCCTTTTGACAATGAGCAGTTCTTC. The chain employs TRBV5-1 and TRBJ2-1; D not resolved. This CDR3 has 14 residues. CDR1 and CDR2 from the germline V gene are SGHRS and YFSETQ. V was cut by 5 bases and J by 5 bases, with 14 bases left in between.

CDR3 sequence (DNA): TGCGCCAGCAGTGAGTCGACAGGAAAGGTTAGAGATACGCAGTATTTT. Its translation is CASSESTGKVRDTQYF. The rearrangement joins TRBV10-1 to TRBJ2-3, with D maybe TRBD1 (6 bases). The CDR3 sequence is 16 residues long. Looked up from germline, CDR1 is WNHNN and CDR2 is SYGVQD (reference sequence). V was pared by 0 bases and J by 5 bases, with 15 bases between.

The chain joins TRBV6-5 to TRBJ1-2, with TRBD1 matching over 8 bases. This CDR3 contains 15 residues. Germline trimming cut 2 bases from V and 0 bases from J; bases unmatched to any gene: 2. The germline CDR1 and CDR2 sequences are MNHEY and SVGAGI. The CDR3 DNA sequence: TGTGCCAGCAGTTACGAGGGACAGGCTAACTATGGCTACACCTTC. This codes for CASSYEGQANYGYTF.

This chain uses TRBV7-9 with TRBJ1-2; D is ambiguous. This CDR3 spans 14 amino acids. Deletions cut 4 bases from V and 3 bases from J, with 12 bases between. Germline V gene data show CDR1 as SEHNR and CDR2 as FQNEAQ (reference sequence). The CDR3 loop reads CASSSASGHYGYTF. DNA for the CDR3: TGTGCCAGCAGCTCCGCCAGCGGCCACTATGGCTACACCTTC.

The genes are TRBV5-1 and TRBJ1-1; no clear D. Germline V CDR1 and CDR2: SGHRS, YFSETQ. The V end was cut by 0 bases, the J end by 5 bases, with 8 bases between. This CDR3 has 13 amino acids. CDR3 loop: CASSLVVGTEAFF. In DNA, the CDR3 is TGCGCCAGCAGCTTGGTAGTCGGGACTGAAGCTTTCTTT.

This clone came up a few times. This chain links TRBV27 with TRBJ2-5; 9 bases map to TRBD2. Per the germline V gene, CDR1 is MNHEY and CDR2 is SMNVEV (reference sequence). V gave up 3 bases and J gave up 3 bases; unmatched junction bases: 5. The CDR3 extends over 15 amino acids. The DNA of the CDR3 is TGTGCCAGCAGTTTTAAGCGGGGGGTCGAAGAGACCCAGTACTTC. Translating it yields CASSFKRGVEETQYF.

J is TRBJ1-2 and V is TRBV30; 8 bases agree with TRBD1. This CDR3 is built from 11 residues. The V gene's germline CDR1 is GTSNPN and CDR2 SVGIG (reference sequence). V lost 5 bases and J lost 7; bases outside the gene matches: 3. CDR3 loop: CAWDDRGGYTF. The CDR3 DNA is TGTGCCTGGGACGACAGGGGTGGCTACACCTTC.

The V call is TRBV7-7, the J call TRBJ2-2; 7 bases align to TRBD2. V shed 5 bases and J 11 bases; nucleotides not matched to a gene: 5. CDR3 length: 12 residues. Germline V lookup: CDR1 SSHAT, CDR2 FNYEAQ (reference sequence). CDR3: CASSPPGGELFF. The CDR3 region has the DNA TGTGCCAGCAGCCCCCCGGGGGGTGAGCTGTTTTTT.

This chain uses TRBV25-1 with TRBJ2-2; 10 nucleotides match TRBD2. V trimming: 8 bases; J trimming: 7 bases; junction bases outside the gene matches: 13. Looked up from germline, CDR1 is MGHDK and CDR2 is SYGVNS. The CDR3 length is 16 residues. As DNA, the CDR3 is TGTGCCAGCGCGGGCGGAGCGGGGGGGCCCGGCGGGGAGCTGTTTTTT. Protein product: CASAGGAGGPGGELFF.

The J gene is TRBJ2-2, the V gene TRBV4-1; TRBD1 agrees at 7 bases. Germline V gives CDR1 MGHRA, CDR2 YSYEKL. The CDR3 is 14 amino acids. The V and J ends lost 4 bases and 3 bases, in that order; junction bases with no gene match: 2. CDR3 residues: CASSLGQDTGELFF. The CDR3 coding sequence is TGCGCCAGCAGCCTTGGACAGGACACCGGGGAGCTGTTTTTT.

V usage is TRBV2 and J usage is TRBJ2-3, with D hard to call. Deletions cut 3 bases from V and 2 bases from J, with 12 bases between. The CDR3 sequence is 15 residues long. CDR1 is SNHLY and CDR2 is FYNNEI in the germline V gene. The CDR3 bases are TGTGCCAGCAGTGAGGTGAGACTCTACACAGATACGCAGTATTTT. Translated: CASSEVRLYTDTQYF.

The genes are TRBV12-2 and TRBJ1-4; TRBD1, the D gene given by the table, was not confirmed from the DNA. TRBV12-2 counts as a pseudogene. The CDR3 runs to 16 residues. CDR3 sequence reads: CASRLRNSAGNEKLFF. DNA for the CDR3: TGTGCAAGTCGCTTAAGAAATTCGGCAGGGAATGAAAAACTGTTTTTT.

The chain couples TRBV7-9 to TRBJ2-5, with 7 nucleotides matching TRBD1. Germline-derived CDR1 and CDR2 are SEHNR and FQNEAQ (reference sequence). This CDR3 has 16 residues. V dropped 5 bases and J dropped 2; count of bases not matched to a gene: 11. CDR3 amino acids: CASSQDRVGLQETQYF. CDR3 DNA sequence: TGTGCCAGCAGCCAAGACAGGGTCGGCCTACAAGAGACCCAGTACTTC.

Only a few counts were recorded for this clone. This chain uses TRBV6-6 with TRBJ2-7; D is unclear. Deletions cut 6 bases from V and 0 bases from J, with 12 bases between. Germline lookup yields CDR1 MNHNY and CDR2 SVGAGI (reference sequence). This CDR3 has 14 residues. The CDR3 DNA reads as TGTGCCAGCAGCTCCCTAGGCCTCTCCTACGAGCAGTACTTC. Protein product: CASSSLGLSYEQYF.

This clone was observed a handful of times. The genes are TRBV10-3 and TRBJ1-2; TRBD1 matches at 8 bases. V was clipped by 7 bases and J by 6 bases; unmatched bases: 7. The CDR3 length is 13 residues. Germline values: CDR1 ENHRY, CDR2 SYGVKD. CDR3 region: CAITRQGSDGYTF. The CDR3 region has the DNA TGTGCCATCACCCGACAGGGGTCGGATGGCTACACCTTC.

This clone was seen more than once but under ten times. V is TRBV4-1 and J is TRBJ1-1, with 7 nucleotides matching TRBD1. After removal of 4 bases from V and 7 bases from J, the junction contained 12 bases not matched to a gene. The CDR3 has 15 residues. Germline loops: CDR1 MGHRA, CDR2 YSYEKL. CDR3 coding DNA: TGCGCCAGCAGCCGCATCTCTGGACAGGCCCTTGAAGCTTTCTTT. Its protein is CASSRISGQALEAFF.

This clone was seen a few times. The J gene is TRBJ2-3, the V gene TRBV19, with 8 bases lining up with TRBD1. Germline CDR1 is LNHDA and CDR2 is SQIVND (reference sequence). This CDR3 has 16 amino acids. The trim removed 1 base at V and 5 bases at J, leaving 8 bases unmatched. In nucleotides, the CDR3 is TGTGCCAGTAGTATAGGTGGACAGGGCGGGTTAGATACGCAGTATTTT. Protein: CASSIGGQGGLDTQYF.

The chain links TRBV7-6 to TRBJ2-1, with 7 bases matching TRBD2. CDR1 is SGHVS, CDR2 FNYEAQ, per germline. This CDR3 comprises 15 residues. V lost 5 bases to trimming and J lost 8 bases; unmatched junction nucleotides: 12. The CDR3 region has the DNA TGTGCCAGCAGCCCCCGGGGGGTGGGCGTCGATGAGCAGTTCTTC. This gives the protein CASSPRGVGVDEQFF. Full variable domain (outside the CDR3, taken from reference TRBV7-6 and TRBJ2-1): GAGVSQSPRYKVTKRGQDVALRCDPISGHVSLYWYRQALGQGPEFLTYFNYEAQQDKSGLPNDRFSAERPEGSISTLTIQRTEQRDSAMYRCASSPRGVGVDEQFFGPGTRLTVL.

In DNA, the CDR3 is TGCGCCAGCAGCCTTAGCGGGGGGGCAGGAGAGACCCAGTACTTC. The encoded protein is CASSLSGGAGETQYF. V and J are TRBV4-3 and TRBJ2-5; TRBD2 aligns across 11 bases. The J segment lost 4 bases and the V segment lost 4 bases, leaving 5 bases of the junction unmatched. The CDR3 extends over 15 amino acids. Per germline, CDR1 LGHNA and CDR2 YSLEER.

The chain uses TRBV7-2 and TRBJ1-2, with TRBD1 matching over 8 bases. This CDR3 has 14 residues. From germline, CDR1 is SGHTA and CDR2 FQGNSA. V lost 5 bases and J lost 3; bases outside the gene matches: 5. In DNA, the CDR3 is TGTGCCAGCAGCCCGACAGGGGCGGACTATGGCTACACCTTC. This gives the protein CASSPTGADYGYTF.

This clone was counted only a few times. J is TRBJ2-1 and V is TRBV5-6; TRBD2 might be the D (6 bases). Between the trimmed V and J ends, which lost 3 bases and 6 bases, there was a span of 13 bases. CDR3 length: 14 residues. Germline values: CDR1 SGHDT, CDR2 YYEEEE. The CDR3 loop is CASSSAGPSNEQFF. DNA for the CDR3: TGTGCCAGCAGCTCCGCGGGACCTAGCAATGAGCAGTTCTTC.

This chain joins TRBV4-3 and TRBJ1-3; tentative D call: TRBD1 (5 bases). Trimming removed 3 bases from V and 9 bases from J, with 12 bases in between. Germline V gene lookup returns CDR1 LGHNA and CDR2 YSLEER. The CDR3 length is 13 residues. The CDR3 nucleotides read TGCGCCAGCAGCCAGCAGGGAACCAGCACCATATATTTT. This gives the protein CASSQQGTSTIYF.

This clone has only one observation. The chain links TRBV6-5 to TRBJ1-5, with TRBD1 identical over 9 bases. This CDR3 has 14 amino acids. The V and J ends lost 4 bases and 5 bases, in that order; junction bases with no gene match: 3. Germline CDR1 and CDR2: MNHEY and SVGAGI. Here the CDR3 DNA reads TGTGCCAGCAGTTTGGACAGGGGAGATCAGCCCCAGCATTTT. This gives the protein CASSLDRGDQPQHF.

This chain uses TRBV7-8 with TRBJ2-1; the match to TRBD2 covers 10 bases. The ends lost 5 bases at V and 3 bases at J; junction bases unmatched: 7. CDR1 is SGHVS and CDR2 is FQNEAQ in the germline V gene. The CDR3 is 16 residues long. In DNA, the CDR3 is TGTGCCAGCAGCCCCGGGTCTAGCGGGGGCTACAATGAGCAGTTCTTC. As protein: CASSPGSSGGYNEQFF.

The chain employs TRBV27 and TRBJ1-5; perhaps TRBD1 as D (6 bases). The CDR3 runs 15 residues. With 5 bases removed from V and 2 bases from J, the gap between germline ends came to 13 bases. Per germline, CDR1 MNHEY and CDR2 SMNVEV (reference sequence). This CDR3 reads CASSPQGRGNQPQHF. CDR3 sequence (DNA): TGTGCCAGCAGTCCCCAGGGGCGAGGCAATCAGCCCCAGCATTTT.

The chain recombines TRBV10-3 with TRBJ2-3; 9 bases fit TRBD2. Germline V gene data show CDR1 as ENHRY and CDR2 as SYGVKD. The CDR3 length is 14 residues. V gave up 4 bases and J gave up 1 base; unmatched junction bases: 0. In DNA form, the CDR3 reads TGTGCCATCAGTGGGACTAGCGGCACAGATACGCAGTATTTT. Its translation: CAISGTSGTDTQYF.